The following is a TCR beta chain sequence with its context. Its antigen is unidentified. A much bigger clone sits one base away, suggesting this may be a read error. This specimen belongs to a study of tumor-infiltrating lymphocytes in primary liver carcinoma. Starting material of 400 to 600 ng total RNA yielded TCR beta cDNA via a constant-region primer. Generation of the TCR beta libraries relied on three nested multiplex PCR rounds using slightly modified ARM-PCR. A C-beta reverse primer and TRBV1-TRBV30 forward primers served in each of the first two PCR rounds, at ten to eleven cycles apiece. One entry per CDR3 protein, called by TCRdb with MiXCR from the multiplex PCR reads. The table lists just under 55,000 distinct CDR3 sequences, around 79% of them singletons, with roughly 24% in the top ten. Per the germline V gene, CDR1 is GTSNPN and CDR2 is SVGIG (reference sequence). V trimming: 4 bases; J trimming: 6 bases; junction bases outside the gene matches: 11. The CDR3 loop spans 15 amino acids.

Notes on the study in general: Blood had a significantly lower top-250-clone fraction than tumors did (p = 0.039). Tumor-adjacent and tumor-blood pairs shared less of their repertoires than tumor region pairs shared.

Without any cell sorting, about 18-30 mg of bulk tissue yielded co-extracted RNA and DNA. Sampling targeted five separate regions of each tumor, which included the tumor centre. Every tumor sample analyzed contained over 75% viable tumor cells. This chain uses TRBV30 with TRBJ2-1, with 8 bases lining up with TRBD2. The clonotype was recovered from a man in his forties or fifties with primary liver carcinoma and hepatitis B virus infection. The material sequenced was liver tumor tissue from sampling region 2. As to subset: tumor region T2, inferior pole. The CDR3 DNA reads as TGTGCCTGGACCTCGGGACTAGTAGTCCGCAATGAGCAGTTCTTC. Translated: CAWTSGLVVRNEQFF.